The rows below give T cell receptor beta chains drawn from one sample of a study of cytomegalovirus exposure and HLA in healthy donors. Only in-frame clones appear in the TCRdb table, and some are missing; sequencing was by immunoSEQ multiplex PCR. The data show 200,000 to 250,000 clones, about 80% seen once. Sequencing input: PBMCs. Receptors originate from a woman in her thirties or forties in good health and CMV-seronegative. Each CDR3 is given with its conserved first and last residue. A D gene is named only where the DNA matches it firmly. Size tells how often a clone was seen (once, few, many) or the class of an expanded clone, and some rows leave it out.

d_call	j_call	v_call	clone_size	cdr3_nt	cdr3_aa
-	TRBJ2-7	TRBV7-9	-	TGTGCCAGCAGCCCCTCGGGTTACGAGCAGTACTTC	CASSPSGYEQYF
TRBD1	TRBJ1-2	TRBV5-6	-	TGTGCCAGCAGCCCCCTTCCGACAGGGTCGCTCCCCTATGGCTACACCTTC	CASSPLPTGSLPYGYTF
-	TRBJ1-1	TRBV7-6	-	TGTGCCAGCAGCTCGCAAGGGGTGGACACTGAAGCTTTCTTT	CASSSQGVDTEAFF
-	TRBJ2-6	TRBV11-3	-	TGTGCCAGCAGCTTAGTAGTCGGAGCCTCTGGGGCCAACGTCCTGACTTTC	CASSLVVGASGANVLTF
TRBD2	TRBJ2-3	TRBV7-9	-	TGTGCCAGCAGCTTTATCACCACTAGCGGGGAAACAGATACGCAGTATTTT	CASSFITTSGETDTQYF
TRBD1	TRBJ2-7	TRBV10-3	-	TGTGCCATCAGCCCACGGGACAGCTCCTACGAGCAGTACTTC	CAISPRDSSYEQYF
-	TRBJ2-1	TRBV7-2	-	TGTGCCAGCAGCCCTCGGGTCTCCTACAATGAGCAGTTCTTC	CASSPRVSYNEQFF
-	TRBJ2-7	TRBV29-1	-	TGCAGCGTTGGAGACAGTTCCTACGAGCAGTACTTC	CSVGDSSYEQYF
TRBD2	TRBJ2-2	TRBV5-6	few	TGTGCCAGCAGTTCCCTCGGGAGGAACATCGGGGAGCTGTTTTTT	CASSSLGRNIGELFF
TRBD1	TRBJ2-2	TRBV7-3	once	TGTGCCAGCAGCCCCCGCAGACAGGGGGCAAACGGGGAGCTGTTTTTT	CASSPRRQGANGELFF
-	TRBJ1-6	TRBV5-1	-	TGCGCCAGCACTTTGGGGGCCTCCTATAATTCACCCCTCCACTTT	CASTLGASYNSPLHF
TRBD1	TRBJ2-7	TRBV6-1	-	TGTGCCAGCAGTGAACTGGACAGGGGAGACGAGCAGTACTTC	CASSELDRGDEQYF
TRBD2	TRBJ2-5	TRBV5-1	-	TGCGCCAGCAGCTTGGTTACTAGCGGAACAGAGACCCAGTACTTC	CASSLVTSGTETQYF
TRBD1	TRBJ2-5	TRBV7-9	-	TGTGCCAGCAGCCATAGACAGGGGGGGTACCAAGAGACCCAGTACTTC	CASSHRQGGYQETQYF
TRBD1	TRBJ2-7	TRBV11-3	-	TGTGCCAGCAGCTTAGGGACAGGGCACCACGAGCAGTACTTC	CASSLGTGHHEQYF
-	TRBJ1-5	TRBV2	-	TGTGCCAGCAGTCGGGGCAATCAGCCCCAGCATTTT	CASSRGNQPQHF
-	TRBJ1-1	TRBV30	-	TGTGCCTGGACGGACAGAATAGGGGTGTACACTGAAGCTTTCTTT	CAWTDRIGVYTEAFF
-	TRBJ2-7	TRBV7-9	-	TGTGCCAGCAGCTCCTCGGCGGGTACTGCCTACGAGCAGTACTTC	CASSSSAGTAYEQYF